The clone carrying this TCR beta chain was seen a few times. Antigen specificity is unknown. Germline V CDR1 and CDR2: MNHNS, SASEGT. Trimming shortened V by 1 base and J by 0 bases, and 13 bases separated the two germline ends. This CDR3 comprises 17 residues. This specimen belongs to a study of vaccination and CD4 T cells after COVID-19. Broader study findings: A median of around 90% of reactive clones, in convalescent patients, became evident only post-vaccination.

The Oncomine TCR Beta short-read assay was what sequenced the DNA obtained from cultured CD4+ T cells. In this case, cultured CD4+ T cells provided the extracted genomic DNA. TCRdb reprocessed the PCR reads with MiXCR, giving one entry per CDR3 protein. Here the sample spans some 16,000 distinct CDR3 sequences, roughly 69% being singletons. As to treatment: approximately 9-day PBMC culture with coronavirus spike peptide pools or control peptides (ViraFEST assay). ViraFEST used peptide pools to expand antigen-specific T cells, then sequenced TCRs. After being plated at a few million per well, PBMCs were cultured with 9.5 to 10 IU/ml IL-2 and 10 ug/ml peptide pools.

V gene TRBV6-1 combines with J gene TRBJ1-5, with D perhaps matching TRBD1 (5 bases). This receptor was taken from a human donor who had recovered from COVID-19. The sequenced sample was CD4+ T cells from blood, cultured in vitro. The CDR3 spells CASSEGRQSHSNQPQHF. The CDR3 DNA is TGTGCCAGCAGTGAAGGAAGACAGAGTCATAGCAATCAGCCCCAGCATTTT.